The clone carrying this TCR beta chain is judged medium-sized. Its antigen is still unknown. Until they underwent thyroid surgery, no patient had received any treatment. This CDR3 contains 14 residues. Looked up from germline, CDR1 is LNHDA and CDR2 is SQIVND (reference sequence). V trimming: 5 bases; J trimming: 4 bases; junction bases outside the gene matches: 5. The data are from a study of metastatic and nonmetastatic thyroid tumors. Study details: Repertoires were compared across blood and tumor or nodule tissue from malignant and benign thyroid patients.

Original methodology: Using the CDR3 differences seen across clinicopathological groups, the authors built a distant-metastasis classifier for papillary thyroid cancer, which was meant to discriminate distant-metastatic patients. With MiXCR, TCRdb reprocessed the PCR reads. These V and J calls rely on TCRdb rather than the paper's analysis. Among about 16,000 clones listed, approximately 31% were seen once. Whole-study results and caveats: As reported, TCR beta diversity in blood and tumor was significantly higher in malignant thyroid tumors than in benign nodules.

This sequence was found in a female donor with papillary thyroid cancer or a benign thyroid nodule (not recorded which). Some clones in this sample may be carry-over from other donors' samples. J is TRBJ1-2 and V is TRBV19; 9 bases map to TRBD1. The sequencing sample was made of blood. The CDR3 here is CASSADRGGYGYTF. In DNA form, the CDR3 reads TGTGCCAGTAGTGCGGACAGGGGAGGCTATGGCTACACCTTC.